A single sample gave rise to the 27 T cell receptor beta chains below, sequenced in a study of blood T cell repertoires in COVID-19. Generated by immunoSEQ multiplex PCR, the TCRdb table keeps only in-frame clones and is missing some. The sample holds under 500,000 clones, roughly 89% seen once. Sample: peripheral blood. These receptors came from a woman aged 30 to 39 with acute or convalescent COVID-19.

The J gene is TRBJ2-1, the V gene TRBV6-5; 8 bases agree with TRBD1. CDR3 length: 13 residues. Germline CDR1 reads MNHEY; CDR2 reads SVGAGI. After removal of 7 bases from V and 10 bases from J, the junction contained 9 bases not matched to a gene. CDR3 loop: CASTQVRGREQFF. CDR3 coding DNA: TGTGCCAGCACCCAGGTCAGGGGGCGGGAGCAGTTCTTC.

The J gene is TRBJ2-3, the V gene TRBV5-1; D not resolved. The V gene lost 4 bases and the J gene lost 3 bases, with 15 bases spanning the gap. Germline CDR1 is SGHRS and CDR2 is YFSETQ. The CDR3 loop spans 15 amino acids. CDR3 DNA sequence: TGCGCCAGCAGCCATCGCCTAAGCGTGACAGATACGCAGTATTTT. Residues: CASSHRLSVTDTQYF.

The chain links TRBV10-1 to TRBJ2-3, with D possibly TRBD2 on 6 matching bases. Germline values: CDR1 WNHNN, CDR2 SYGVQD (reference sequence). V was shortened by 2 bases and J by 4 bases, with 13 bases between the two germline ends. The CDR3 is 15 residues long. The CDR3 region is CASSEVGGIPDTQYF. The CDR3 DNA sequence: TGCGCCAGCAGTGAGGTTGGGGGGATCCCAGATACGCAGTATTTT.

The chain has TRBV5-4 and TRBJ2-3, with 13 bases matching TRBD2. Germline CDR1 SGHNT, CDR2 YYREEE (reference sequence). This CDR3 has 18 residues. The V gene end was trimmed by 1 base and the J gene end by 4 bases; junction bases not matched to a gene: 9. CDR3 amino acids: CASSLTLTSGGAADTQYF. The CDR3 bases are TGTGCCAGCAGCTTGACCTTAACTAGCGGGGGGGCTGCAGATACGCAGTATTTT. Supplemented by reference TRBV5-4 and TRBJ2-3, the full variable domain reads ETGVTQSPTHLIKTRGQQVTLRCSSQSGHNTVSWYQQALGQGPQFIFQYYREEENGRGNFPPRFSGLQFPNYSSELNVNALELDDSALYLCASSLTLTSGGAADTQYFGPGTRLTVL.

This chain links TRBV28 with TRBJ2-4, with D perhaps matching TRBD1 (5 bases). Germline CDR1 is MDHEN and CDR2 is SYDVKM. The CDR3 runs 16 residues. The V end lost 5 bases, the J end lost 0 bases, and 14 bases lay between the germline ends. The DNA for the CDR3 is TGTGCCAGCAGTCCCCGGGCCAGGGTAGCCAAAAACATTCAGTACTTC. Encoded protein: CASSPRARVAKNIQYF.

This CDR3 is CASSFPGQGNTEAFF. Written as DNA, the CDR3 is TGTGCCAGCAGTTTCCCGGGACAGGGCAACACTGAAGCTTTCTTT. The chain has TRBV6-5 and TRBJ1-1; TRBD1 agrees at 9 bases. The CDR3 loop spans 15 amino acids. Unmatched junction bases numbered 5, after V lost 4 bases and J lost 2 bases. Germline V gene lookup returns CDR1 MNHEY and CDR2 SVGAGI.

This sequence joins TRBV6-2 or TRBV6-3 and TRBJ1-1; D may be TRBD1 (6 bases). The germline gives CDR1 MNHEY, CDR2 SVGEGT. This CDR3 spans 15 amino acids. Trimming shortened V by 6 bases and J by 5 bases, and 19 bases separated the two germline ends. The CDR3 region is CASSHHRGAWTEAFF. In DNA form, the CDR3 reads TGTGCCAGCAGCCATCATCGGGGGGCGTGGACTGAAGCTTTCTTT.

The chain uses TRBV12-5 and TRBJ2-3, with 13 bases matching TRBD2. CDR3 size: 16 residues. J lost 2 bases, V lost 3 bases, and 2 bases had no gene match. The germline V gene has CDR1 LGHNT and CDR2 FRNRAP. The CDR3 region is CASGLLAGGLTDTQYF. As DNA, the CDR3 is TGTGCTAGTGGTTTACTAGCGGGGGGGCTCACAGATACGCAGTATTTT.

The genes are TRBV12-5 and TRBJ1-2; TRBD1 agrees at 9 bases. The length of the CDR3 is 13 residues. Germline V gives CDR1 LGHNT, CDR2 FRNRAP. The junction had 5 bases not matched to a gene; V was cut back by 7 bases and J by 5 bases. This CDR3 is CASARDRAYGYTF. The CDR3 DNA is TGTGCTAGTGCCCGGGACAGGGCATATGGCTACACCTTC.

The chain carries TRBV30 and TRBJ1-4; a possible D gene is TRBD1 (6 bases). Germline loops: CDR1 GTSNPN, CDR2 SVGIG (reference sequence). V was clipped by 8 bases and J by 4 bases, with 14 bases between them. The CDR3 sequence is 13 residues long. The CDR3 region is CALRTDFNEKLFF. DNA of the CDR3: TGTGCCCTGCGGACAGACTTTAATGAAAAACTGTTTTTT. The full variable domain, in which reference TRBV30 and TRBJ1-4 provide the parts outside the CDR3, is SQTIHQWPATLVQPVGSPLSLECTVEGTSNPNLYWYRQAAGRGLQLLFYSVGIGQISSEVPQNLSASRPQDRQFILSSKKLLLSDSGFYLCALRTDFNEKLFFGSGTQLSVL.

The chain joins TRBV2 to TRBJ2-7; 8 bases agree with TRBD1. CDR1 and CDR2 from the germline V gene are SNHLY and FYNNEI. The CDR3 is made up of 15 amino acids. V trimming: 6 bases; J trimming: 3 bases; junction bases outside the gene matches: 10. The CDR3 loop reads CASRRTRDRIYEQYF. The CDR3 nucleotides are TGTGCCAGCAGACGAACCCGGGACAGGATCTACGAGCAGTACTTC.

The chain carries TRBV7-3 and TRBJ2-1; 8 bases are a match to TRBD2. With V trimmed by 2 bases and J by 1 base, 4 bases remained unmatched. Germline CDR1 and CDR2: SGHTA and FQGTGA. CDR3 length: 16 residues. CDR3 in DNA: TGTGCCAGCAGCTTATCCCTAGCGGGTTCCTACAATGAGCAGTTCTTC. It translates to CASSLSLAGSYNEQFF.

The chain has TRBV12-3 or TRBV12-4 and TRBJ2-3; the D is unclear. The CDR3 totals 13 residues. The V gene lost 0 bases and the J gene lost 3 bases, with 4 bases spanning the gap. CDR3 nucleotide sequence: TGTGCCAGCAGTTTAGCTACAACAGATACGCAGTATTTT. Translation: CASSLATTDTQYF.

The rearrangement joins TRBV6-5 to TRBJ2-7; tentative D call: TRBD2 (5 bases). Trimming shortened V by 5 bases and J by 3 bases, and 11 bases separated the two germline ends. This CDR3 contains 13 residues. CDR1 MNHEY and CDR2 SVGAGI come from the germline V gene. As DNA, the CDR3 is TGTGCCAGCAGTAGGACTCCAGACTACGAGCAGTACTTC. This gives the protein CASSRTPDYEQYF.

The chain joins TRBV5-6 to TRBJ2-7; D may be TRBD2 (7 bases). The CDR3 extends over 16 amino acids. CDR1 SGHDT and CDR2 YYEEEE come from the germline V gene. Trimming cost V 1 base and J 8 bases, with 22 bases left between them. This CDR3 is CASSLNPGGAIWQQYF. CDR3 DNA: TGTGCCAGCAGCTTGAATCCGGGGGGCGCAATCTGGCAGCAGTACTTC.

This chain connects TRBV5-1 to TRBJ2-7; TRBD1 might be the D (6 bases). V lost 3 bases to trimming and J lost 7 bases, with 14 bases between them. The CDR3 has 13 residues. Germline values: CDR1 SGHRS, CDR2 YFSETQ. CDR3 loop: CASSSVGGGEQYF. The CDR3 nucleotides read TGCGCCAGCAGCTCGGTAGGGGGTGGAGAGCAGTACTTC.

The DNA of the CDR3 is TGTGCTAGCAGGGTTCTCGGTGAGCAGTACTTC. Its translation: CASRVLGEQYF. This chain uses TRBV12-5 with TRBJ2-7; a possible D gene is TRBD1 (5 bases). Per germline, CDR1 LGHNT and CDR2 FRNRAP. V dropped 9 bases and J dropped 7 bases, with 13 bases sitting between them. The CDR3 consists of 11 residues. The whole variable domain, filled in from reference TRBV12-5 and TRBJ2-7, reads DARVTQTPRHKVTEMGQEVTMRCQPILGHNTVFWYRQTMMQGLELLAYFRNRAPLDDSGMPKDRFSAEMPDATLATLKIQPSEPRDSAVYFCASRVLGEQYFGPGTRLTVT.

The chain links TRBV28 to TRBJ2-1; D may be TRBD2 (5 bases). CDR1 and CDR2 (germline): MDHEN, SYDVKM. Trimming removed 10 bases at V and 10 bases at J, with 23 bases between. CDR3 size: 14 residues. The CDR3 reads CAIMGSGNNVEQFF. The CDR3, as DNA: TGTGCCATAATGGGCAGCGGCAATAATGTCGAGCAGTTCTTC.

The genes are TRBV20-1 and TRBJ2-5; D unclear. Germline assignment: CDR1 DFQATT and CDR2 SNEGSKA (reference sequence). The CDR3 totals 11 residues. Trimming removed 3 bases at V and 0 bases at J, with 2 bases between. CDR3 residues: CSASNQETQYF. CDR3 coding DNA: TGCAGTGCTAGCAACCAAGAGACCCAGTACTTC.

This clone was detected once. The J gene is TRBJ2-7, the V gene TRBV24-1, with D maybe TRBD1 (6 bases). V lost 2 bases, J lost 5 bases, and 9 bases lay in between. The CDR3 is 13 residues long. Germline V CDR1 and CDR2: KGHDR, SFDVKD. For the CDR3, the DNA is TGTGCCACCAGTGATTCCACAGGGAACGAGCAGTACTTC. Residues: CATSDSTGNEQYF.

V usage is TRBV7-8 and J usage is TRBJ2-5; weak D call: TRBD1 (6 bases). The CDR3 totals 15 residues. Trimming removed 6 bases from V and 4 bases from J, with 18 bases in between. Germline V lookup: CDR1 SGHVS, CDR2 FQNEAQ. The CDR3 spells CASRGRLLRGETQYF. The CDR3 bases are TGTGCCAGCAGGGGGAGACTTCTCAGGGGAGAGACCCAGTACTTC.

The chain joins TRBV27 to TRBJ1-2, with D unclear. Deletions cut 3 bases from V and 8 bases from J, with 19 bases between. The germline CDR1 and CDR2 sequences are MNHEY and SMNVEV (reference sequence). The CDR3 loop spans 15 amino acids. As DNA, the CDR3 is TGTGCCAGCAGTTTTCGATCGGGAGACATGGTGGGCTACACCTTC. It translates to CASSFRSGDMVGYTF.

The CDR3 bases are TGTGCCAGCAGCCAAGCGACAGCAAATCAGCCCCAGCATTTT. This encodes CASSQATANQPQHF. The chain combines TRBV3-1 (or the pseudogene TRBV3-2) with TRBJ1-5; D might be TRBD1 (5 bases). With 1 base removed from V and 4 bases from J, the gap between germline ends came to 8 bases. This CDR3 is built from 14 residues. CDR1 is LGHDT and CDR2 is YNNKEL in the germline V gene (reference sequence).

The DNA of the CDR3 is TGTGCCAGCAGCCCAGACAGGGGGCATTACACTGAAGCTTTCTTT. Translating it yields CASSPDRGHYTEAFF. The chain carries TRBV27 and TRBJ1-1; 10 nucleotides align to TRBD1. With 6 bases clipped from V and 3 bases from J, the junction kept 7 bases outside the gene matches. Germline CDR1 MNHEY, CDR2 SMNVEV (reference sequence). The CDR3 is 15 residues long.

For this clone: The junction differs from germline at one of its ends, possibly a read error. Within the sample, other DNA sequences also encode this same CDR3. The CDR3 region is CASSQEILQGGEQYF. CDR3 coding DNA: TGTGCCAGTAGCCAAGAAATCTTACAGGGCGGCGAGCAGTACTTC. The J gene is TRBJ2-7, the V gene TRBV3-1 (or the pseudogene TRBV3-2); weak D call: TRBD1 (6 bases). The CDR3 extends over 15 amino acids. In germline, CDR1 is LGHDT, CDR2 YNNKEL (reference sequence).

The chain employs TRBV11-2 and TRBJ2-1; 7 bases are a match to TRBD1. CDR1 is SGHAT and CDR2 is FQNNGV in the germline V gene. Trimming took 5 bases from V and 3 from J; bases not matched to a gene: 4. The CDR3 sequence is 14 residues long. CDR3 sequence reads: CASSRDRNYNEQFF. In nucleotides, the CDR3 is TGTGCCAGCAGCCGGGACAGAAACTACAATGAGCAGTTCTTC.

The rearrangement uses TRBV6-5 and TRBJ1-2; TRBD1 agrees at 7 bases. The CDR3 runs 13 residues. The V segment lost 6 bases and the J segment 8 bases; nucleotides outside the gene matches: 9. The germline V gene encodes CDR1 MNHEY and CDR2 SVGAGI. Here the CDR3 reads CASSRDRDGGYTF. CDR3 sequence (DNA): TGTGCCAGCAGCCGAGACAGGGATGGCGGCTACACCTTC.